Listed below are T cell receptor beta chains from one sample, sequenced in a study of shared clonotypes between healthy human individuals. The protocol was immunoSEQ multiplex PCR, while the TCRdb copy is restricted to in-frame clones and leaves out a portion. The data show more than 850,000 clones, with roughly 74% seen just once and 0.4% to 0.55% held by the top ten. The sequencing sample was made of memory CD4+ T cells from PBMCs. The receptors were sampled from a man aged 18 to 29 in good health. Some clones in this sample may be carry-over from other donors' samples. Each CDR3 is given with its conserved first and last residue. The D gene is left open where the match is weak. A row's size may be missing; if present it is once, few, many or a size class.

v_call,clone_size,d_call,j_call,cdr3_nt,cdr3_aa
TRBV29-1,-,-,TRBJ1-2,TGCAGCGTTGAGGGAGGGACCTATGGCTACACCTTC,CSVEGGTYGYTF
TRBV18,-,-,TRBJ2-3,TGTGCCAGCTCACCAGGGACAGATACGCAGTATTTT,CASSPGTDTQYF
TRBV29-1,-,-,TRBJ2-5,TGCAGCGGGCGTAGGGGGGCAGGGGTGGAGACCCAGTACTTC,CSGRRGAGVETQYF
TRBV27,-,TRBD1,TRBJ2-2,TGTGCCAGCAGTTTATCACGACAGGGCGGAGCGAACACCGGGGAGCTGTTTTTT,CASSLSRQGGANTGELFF
TRBV7-8,-,-,TRBJ1-1,TGTGCCAGCAGCAAAGGTGGCTCTGTGAACACTGAAGCTTTCTTT,CASSKGGSVNTEAFF
TRBV7-6,-,TRBD2,TRBJ2-7,TGTGCCAGCAGCTTAGTCGGGAGGGCCTACGAGCAGTACTTC,CASSLVGRAYEQYF
TRBV15,-,TRBD1,TRBJ2-5,TGTGCCACCAGCAGGGTTGGACAGGGGCAAGAGACCCAGTACTTC,CATSRVGQGQETQYF
TRBV5-1,-,-,TRBJ2-3,TGCGCCAGCAGCTTGGGGGCTTTCTATGATACGCAGTATTTT,CASSLGAFYDTQYF
TRBV2,few,-,TRBJ1-5,TGTGCCAGCAGTGAAGGCAGGGGTAGTCAGCCCCAGCATTTT,CASSEGRGSQPQHF
TRBV28,once,-,TRBJ2-1,-,CATLGSSYNEQFF
TRBV4-3,few,-,TRBJ2-3,TGCGCCAGCAGCCAAGGTCGGAGTAAGAGGACAGATACGCAGTATTTT,CASSQGRSKRTDTQYF
TRBV9,many,-,TRBJ2-1,TGTGCCAGCAGCCCGAGGCCAGCCTCCAATGAGCAGTTCTTC,CASSPRPASNEQFF
TRBV27,-,TRBD2,TRBJ2-1,TGTGCCAGCAGTTTATATCGGGGACTGGGGAGGGATGAGCAGTTCTTC,CASSLYRGLGRDEQFF
TRBV6-1,-,-,TRBJ2-7,TGTGCCAGCAGTGAACAAGAGGAGGGCTACGAGCAGTACTTC,CASSEQEEGYEQYF
TRBV27,many,-,TRBJ2-5,TGTGCCAGCAGTTTATCAGTGGGGGCGGCTAGGGGGACCCAGTACTTC,CASSLSVGAARGTQYF
TRBV19,-,-,TRBJ2-3,TGTGCCGCAGGACAGACAGATACGCAGTATTTT,CAAGQTDTQYF
TRBV2,-,-,TRBJ1-5,TGTGCCAGCAGAAACGACCCGGGGGGTCAGCCCCAGCATTTT,CASRNDPGGQPQHF
TRBV7-9,-,-,TRBJ1-2,TGTGCCGTCACACCCGGGGCAGGGTGGGACTATGGCTACACCTTC,CAVTPGAGWDYGYTF
TRBV4-1,-,-,TRBJ1-2,TGCGCCAGCAGCCAAGGGTCTGCCCAGGGGTATGGCTACACCTTC,CASSQGSAQGYGYTF
TRBV14,-,TRBD1,TRBJ1-1,TGTGCCAGCAGCCGGACAGGGGGTTCGACTGAAGCTTTCTTT,CASSRTGGSTEAFF
TRBV2,-,-,TRBJ2-1,TGTGCCAGCAGATCCAGTAGGGGCACTTACAATGAGCAGTTCTTC,CASRSSRGTYNEQFF
TRBV30,-,-,TRBJ1-2,TGTGCCTGGAGCAGGGACTTAAGCAATGGCTACACCTTC,CAWSRDLSNGYTF
TRBV28,-,TRBD2,TRBJ2-7,TGTGCCAGCAGCTCCCCCAGCGGGAACTCCTACGAGCAGTACTTC,CASSSPSGNSYEQYF
TRBV5-1,-,TRBD1,TRBJ2-2,TGCGCCAGCAGCCGGGACAGGGCGGGCACCGGGGAGCTGTTTTTT,CASSRDRAGTGELFF
TRBV28,-,-,TRBJ1-2,TGTGCCAGCAAATGGGGAGGGACAATCTATGGCTACACCTTC,CASKWGGTIYGYTF
TRBV2,-,-,TRBJ2-5,TGTGCCAGCAGTGAAAGGGCGGAAGAGACCCAGTACTTC,CASSERAEETQYF
TRBV7-2,-,TRBD2,TRBJ2-7,TGTGCCAGCAGCCCGGAAGGACTAGCGGGGGGCGAGCAGTACTTC,CASSPEGLAGGEQYF
TRBV28,-,-,TRBJ2-1,TGTGCCAGCACCGGCGCCACCCTTTTCTACAATGAGCAGTTCTTC,CASTGATLFYNEQFF
TRBV28,-,-,TRBJ2-7,TGTGCCAGCAAAAGGGACGGCAACTCCTACGAGCAGTACTTC,CASKRDGNSYEQYF
TRBV2,-,-,TRBJ2-5,TGTGCCAGCAGTGACGAGGGCCCATTGGGGACCCAGTACTTC,CASSDEGPLGTQYF
TRBV15,-,-,TRBJ2-7,TGTGCCACCAGCAAGTGGGAGGAGGAGCAGTACTTC,CATSKWEEEQYF
TRBV7-9,-,-,TRBJ1-4,TGTGCCAGCAGCGGACTCAGGGGAAGTCCGGGAAAACTGTTTTTT,CASSGLRGSPGKLFF
TRBV27,-,TRBD1,TRBJ1-2,TGTGCCAGCAGTTTAAGTCACAGGGGGCATCTGATCGGGAACTATGGCTACACCTTC,CASSLSHRGHLIGNYGYTF
TRBV28,-,-,TRBJ1-2,TGTGCCAGCAGGAGGGCTATTCTTGGCTACACCTTC,CASRRAILGYTF
TRBV2,-,-,TRBJ1-2,TGTGCCAGCATGGAGGGGTGGAACTATGGCTACACCTTC,CASMEGWNYGYTF
TRBV4-2,-,TRBD1,TRBJ1-5,TGTGCCAGCAGCCCGTGGACAGGGGAGAGCAATCAGCCCCAGCATTTT,CASSPWTGESNQPQHF
TRBV18,-,-,TRBJ2-6,TGTGCCAGCTCACCACTCCCAGGGAGCTCTGGGGCCAACGTCCTGACTTTC,CASSPLPGSSGANVLTF
TRBV29-1,-,TRBD2,TRBJ2-7,TGCAGCGTTCTACCGGGGGGATACGAGCAGTACTTC,CSVLPGGYEQYF
TRBV9,once,-,TRBJ1-1,TGTGCCAGCAGCGTAGTGGACAGCCAAAACACTGAAGCTTTCTTT,CASSVVDSQNTEAFF
TRBV19,-,-,TRBJ2-1,TGTGCCAGTAGTACCTCACAGGGCTACAATGAGCAGTTCTTC,CASSTSQGYNEQFF
TRBV11-2,few,-,TRBJ1-1,TGTGCCAGCAGCTCGGCGCGCCAAGCTTTCTTT,CASSSARQAFF
TRBV19,-,TRBD1,TRBJ2-7,TGTGCCAGTAGTTCCTTCGGGACAGGGGGCTCCCTCCCAAGTGAGCAGTACTTC,CASSSFGTGGSLPSEQYF
TRBV5-1,-,-,TRBJ2-1,TGCGCCAGCAGCTTGGACCCAGCGTCTGAGCAGTTCTTC,CASSLDPASEQFF
TRBV2,-,-,TRBJ2-7,TGTGCCAGCAGTGATCAGGGGGGTTACGAGCAGTACTTC,CASSDQGGYEQYF
TRBV5-1,-,TRBD2,TRBJ2-3,TGCGCCAGCAGCCGCACCGGGACTAGCGGGGCAGGGGCAGATACGCAGTATTTT,CASSRTGTSGAGADTQYF
TRBV30,-,-,TRBJ2-7,TGTGCCTGGAGTGTACTGAACAGCTACGAGCAGTACTTC,CAWSVLNSYEQYF
TRBV19,-,-,TRBJ2-7,TGTGCCAGTAGTAACCCACCACTCTACGAGCAGTACTTC,CASSNPPLYEQYF
TRBV29-1,-,-,TRBJ2-6,TGCAGCGGGGGCTCCGGGGCCAACGTCCTGACTTTC,CSGGSGANVLTF